Below, one T cell receptor beta chain is given with its context. The CDR3 has 15 residues. CDR1 and CDR2 from the germline V gene are LNHDA and SQIVND (reference sequence). V gave up 2 bases and J gave up 4 bases, with 15 bases separating them. This specimen belongs to a study of blood T cell repertoires in COVID-19. The repertoire was sequenced with immunoSEQ multiplex PCR; TCRdb's copy has only in-frame clones and lacks some. The table records a few hundred thousand clones, 86% of them present only once. Recovered status applied to Cohort 3 donors who had two consecutive negative PCRs. It also applied to those with clearance or with symptom resolution.

The rearrangement links TRBV19 to TRBJ2-7; a weak D match, TRBD1 (5 bases). This clonotype was obtained from a woman between 18 and 29 years old who had recovered from COVID-19. The sample taken for sequencing was PBMCs or T cells enriched from blood (not recorded which). CDR3 coding DNA: TGTGCCAGTAGTATATCCTGGACATCGAGGTACGAGCAGTACTTC. Its protein product is CASSISWTSRYEQYF.